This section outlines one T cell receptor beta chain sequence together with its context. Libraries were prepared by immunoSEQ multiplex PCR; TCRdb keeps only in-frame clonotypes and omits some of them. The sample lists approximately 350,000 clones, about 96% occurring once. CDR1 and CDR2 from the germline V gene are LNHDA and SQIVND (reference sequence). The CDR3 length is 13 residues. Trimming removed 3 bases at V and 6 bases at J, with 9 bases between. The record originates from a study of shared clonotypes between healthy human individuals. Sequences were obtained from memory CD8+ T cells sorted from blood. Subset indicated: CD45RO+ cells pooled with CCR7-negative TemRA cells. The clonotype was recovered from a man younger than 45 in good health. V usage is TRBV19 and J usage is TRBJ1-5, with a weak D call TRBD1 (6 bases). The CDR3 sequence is CASSIRGSQPQHF. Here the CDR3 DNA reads TGTGCCAGTAGTATCAGGGGCAGTCAGCCCCAGCATTTT.